The subject of this entry is one T cell receptor (beta chain). Its antigen remains unknown. Unique molecular identifiers were carried by the TCR beta cDNA libraries. T cells numbering 1 to 10 million gave rise to some 520,000 cDNA molecules. TCRdb passed the PCR reads through MiXCR, listing each CDR3 protein once. This sample yields about 820,000 distinct CDR3 sequences, of which approximately 50% are seen a single time; approximately 4.5% belongs to the top ten. This sample was included in a study of post-analysis software for immune sequencing data. Notes on the study in general: The study found TRBV5-6, TRBV5-1 and TRBV20-1 among about five TRBV segments more frequent in patients than controls. Same-batch samples co-clustered strongly by F measure. Among multiple sclerosis patients, normalized Chao1 diversity was significantly below that of controls.

Germline V gives CDR1 SGHTA, CDR2 FQGNSA. Trimming pared 2 bases from V and 4 bases from J, leaving 17 bases between. The CDR3 loop spans 16 amino acids. The origin of this receptor is a girl between 10 and 17 years old with multiple sclerosis. The source material was blood. The rearrangement links TRBV7-2 to TRBJ1-1; the D gene is possibly TRBD1 (6 bases). The CDR3 sequence is CASSLKVGQPFTEAFF. CDR3 nucleotides: TGTGCCAGCAGCTTAAAAGTCGGACAGCCTTTCACTGAAGCTTTCTTT. Complete variable domain (other parts from reference TRBV7-2 and TRBJ1-1): GAGVSQSPSNKVTEKGKDVELRCDPISGHTALYWYRQSLGQGLEFLIYFQGNSAPDKSGLPSDRFSAERTGGSVSTLTIQRTQQEDSAVYLCASSLKVGQPFTEAFFGQGTRLTVV.